The sequence of this T cell receptor beta chain was determined in a study of blood T cell repertoires in COVID-19. Overall study context: Sites in the United States, Italy and Spain provided acute and convalescent COVID-19 samples.

The table came from immunoSEQ multiplex PCR; TCRdb's copy has only in-frame clones and leaves some out. Of 150,000 to 200,000 clones detected, nearly 90% appear once; the ten largest clones hold approximately 2%. The receptor comes from a man younger than 35 who had recovered from COVID-19. Sequenced: peripheral blood.

The CDR3 is CASSFSNRDTEAFF. CDR3 in DNA: TGTGCCAGCAGCTTTTCAAACAGGGACACTGAAGCTTTCTTT. The chain carries TRBV7-9 and TRBJ1-1; perhaps TRBD1 as D (6 bases). Trimming left V 3 bases short and J 3 bases short, with 11 bases between. The CDR3 runs 14 residues. Germline V gene lookup returns CDR1 SEHNR and CDR2 FQNEAQ (reference sequence). Using reference TRBV7-9 and TRBJ1-1 for the parts outside the CDR3, the full variable domain is DTGVSQNPRHKITKRGQNVTFRCDPISEHNRLYWYRQTLGQGPEFLTYFQNEAQLEKSRLLSDRFSAERPKGSFSTLEIQRTEQGDSAMYLCASSFSNRDTEAFFGQGTRLTVV.